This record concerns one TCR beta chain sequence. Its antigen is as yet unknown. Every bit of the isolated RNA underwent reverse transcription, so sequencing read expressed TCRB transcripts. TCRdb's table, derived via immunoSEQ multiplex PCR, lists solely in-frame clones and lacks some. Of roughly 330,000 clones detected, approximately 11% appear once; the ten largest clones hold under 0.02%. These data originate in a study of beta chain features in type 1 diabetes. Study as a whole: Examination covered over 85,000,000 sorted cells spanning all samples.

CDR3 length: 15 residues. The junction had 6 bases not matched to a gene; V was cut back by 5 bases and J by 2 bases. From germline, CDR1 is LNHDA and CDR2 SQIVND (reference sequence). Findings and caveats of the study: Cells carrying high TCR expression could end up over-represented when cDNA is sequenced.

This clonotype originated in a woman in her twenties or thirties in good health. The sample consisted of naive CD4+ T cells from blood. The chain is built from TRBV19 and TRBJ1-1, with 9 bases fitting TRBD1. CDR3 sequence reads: CASSALDRGNTEAFF. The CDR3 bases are TGTGCCAGTAGTGCGTTGGACAGGGGTAACACTGAAGCTTTCTTT.